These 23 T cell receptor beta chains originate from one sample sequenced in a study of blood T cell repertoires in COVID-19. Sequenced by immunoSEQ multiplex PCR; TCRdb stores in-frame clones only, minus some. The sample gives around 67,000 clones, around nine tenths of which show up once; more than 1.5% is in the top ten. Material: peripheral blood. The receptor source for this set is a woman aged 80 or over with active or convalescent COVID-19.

CDR3: CASSFSTGNQPQHF. CDR3 DNA: TGTGCCAGCAGCTTCTCCACAGGGAATCAGCCCCAGCATTTT. This chain connects TRBV7-2 to TRBJ1-5; a possible D gene is TRBD1 (6 bases). The germline CDR1 and CDR2 sequences are SGHTA and FQGNSA. The CDR3 has 14 amino acids. V lost 3 bases and J 4 bases, leaving 10 bases between the germline ends.

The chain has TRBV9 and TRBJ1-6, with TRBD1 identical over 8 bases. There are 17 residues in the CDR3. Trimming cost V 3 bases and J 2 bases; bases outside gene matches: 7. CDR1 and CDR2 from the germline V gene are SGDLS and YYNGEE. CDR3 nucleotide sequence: TGTGCCAGCAGCGACGGACAGGGTAGTCCCTATAATTCACCCCTCCACTTT. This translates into CASSDGQGSPYNSPLHF.

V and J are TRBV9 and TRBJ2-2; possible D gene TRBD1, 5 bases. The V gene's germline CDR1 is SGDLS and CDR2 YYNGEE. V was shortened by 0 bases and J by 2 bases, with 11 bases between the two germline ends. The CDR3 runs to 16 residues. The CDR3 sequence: CASSVGGQGNTGELFF. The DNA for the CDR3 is TGTGCCAGCAGCGTAGGGGGTCAGGGCAACACCGGGGAGCTGTTTTTT.

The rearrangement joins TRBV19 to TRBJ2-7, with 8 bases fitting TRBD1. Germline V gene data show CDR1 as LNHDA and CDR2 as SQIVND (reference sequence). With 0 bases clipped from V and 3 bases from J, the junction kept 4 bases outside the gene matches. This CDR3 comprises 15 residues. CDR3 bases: TGTGCCAGTAGTATAGATGCAGGGGGCGGCTACGAGCAGTACTTC. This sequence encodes CASSIDAGGGYEQYF.

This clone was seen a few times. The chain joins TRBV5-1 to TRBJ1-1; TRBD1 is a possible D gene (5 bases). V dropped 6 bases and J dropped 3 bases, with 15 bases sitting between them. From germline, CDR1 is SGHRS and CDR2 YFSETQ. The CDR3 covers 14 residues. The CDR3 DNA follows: TGCGCCAGCACCGATACCGGGGGGGACACTGAAGCTTTCTTT. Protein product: CASTDTGGDTEAFF.

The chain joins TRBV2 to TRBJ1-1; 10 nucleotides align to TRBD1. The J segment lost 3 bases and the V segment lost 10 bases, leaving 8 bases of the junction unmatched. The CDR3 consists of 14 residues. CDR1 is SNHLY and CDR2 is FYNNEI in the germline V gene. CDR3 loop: CAIGLGTGDTEAFF. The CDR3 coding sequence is TGTGCCATCGGCCTCGGGACAGGGGACACTGAAGCTTTCTTT.

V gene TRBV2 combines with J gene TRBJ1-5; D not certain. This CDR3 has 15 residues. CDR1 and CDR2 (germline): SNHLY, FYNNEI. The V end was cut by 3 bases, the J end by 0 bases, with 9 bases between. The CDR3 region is CASSDNQNSNQPQHF. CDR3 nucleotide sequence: TGTGCCAGCAGTGACAACCAGAATAGCAATCAGCCCCAGCATTTT. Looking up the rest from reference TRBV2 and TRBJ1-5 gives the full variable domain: EPEVTQTPSHQVTQMGQEVILRCVPISNHLYFYWYRQILGQKVEFLVSFYNNEISEKSEIFDDQFSVERPDGSNFTLKIRSTKLEDSAMYFCASSDNQNSNQPQHFGDGTRLSIL.

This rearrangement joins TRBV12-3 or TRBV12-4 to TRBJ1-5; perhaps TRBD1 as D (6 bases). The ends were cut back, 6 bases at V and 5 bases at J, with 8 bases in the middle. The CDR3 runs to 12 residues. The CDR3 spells CASRQGYQPQHF. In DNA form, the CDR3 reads TGTGCCAGCAGACAGGGCTATCAGCCCCAGCATTTT.

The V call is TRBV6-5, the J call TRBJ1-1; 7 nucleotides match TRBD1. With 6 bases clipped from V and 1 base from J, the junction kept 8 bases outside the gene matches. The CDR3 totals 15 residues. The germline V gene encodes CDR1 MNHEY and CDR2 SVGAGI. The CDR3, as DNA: TGTGCCAGCAGACGGGACAGAGCATCGAACACTGAAGCTTTCTTT. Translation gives CASRRDRASNTEAFF.

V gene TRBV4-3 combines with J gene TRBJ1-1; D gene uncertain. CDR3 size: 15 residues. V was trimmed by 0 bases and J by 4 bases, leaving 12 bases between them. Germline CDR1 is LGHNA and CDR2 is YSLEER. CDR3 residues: CASSQDQRRSTEAFF. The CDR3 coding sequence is TGCGCCAGCAGCCAAGATCAAAGGAGATCCACTGAAGCTTTCTTT.

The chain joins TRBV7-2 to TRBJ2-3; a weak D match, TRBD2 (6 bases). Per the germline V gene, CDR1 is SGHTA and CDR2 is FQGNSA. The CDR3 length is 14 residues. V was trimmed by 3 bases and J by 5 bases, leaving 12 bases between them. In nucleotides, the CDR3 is TGTGCCAGCAGCTTCTGGAGGGATGGAGATACGCAGTATTTT. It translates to CASSFWRDGDTQYF.

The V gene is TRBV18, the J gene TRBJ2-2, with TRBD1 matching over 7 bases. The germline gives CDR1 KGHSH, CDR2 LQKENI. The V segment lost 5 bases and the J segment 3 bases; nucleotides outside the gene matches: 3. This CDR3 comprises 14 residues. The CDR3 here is CASSRDSYTGELFF. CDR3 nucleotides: TGTGCCAGCTCAAGGGACAGCTACACCGGGGAGCTGTTTTTT.

The CDR3 spells CAIRASGRAKSSTDTQYF. The DNA of the CDR3 is TGTGCCATAAGGGCTAGCGGGAGGGCCAAATCCAGCACAGATACGCAGTATTTT. The chain employs TRBV10-3 and TRBJ2-3; 12 nucleotides line up with TRBD2. J was trimmed by 0 bases and V by 9 bases; bases with no gene match: 13. Germline V gene data show CDR1 as ENHRY and CDR2 as SYGVKD. There are 18 residues in the CDR3.

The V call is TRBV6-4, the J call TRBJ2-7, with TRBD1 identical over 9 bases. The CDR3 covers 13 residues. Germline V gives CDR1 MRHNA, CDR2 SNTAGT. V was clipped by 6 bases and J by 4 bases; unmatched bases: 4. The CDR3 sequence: CASSYGTGYEQYF. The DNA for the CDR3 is TGTGCCAGCAGCTATGGGACAGGGTACGAGCAGTACTTC.

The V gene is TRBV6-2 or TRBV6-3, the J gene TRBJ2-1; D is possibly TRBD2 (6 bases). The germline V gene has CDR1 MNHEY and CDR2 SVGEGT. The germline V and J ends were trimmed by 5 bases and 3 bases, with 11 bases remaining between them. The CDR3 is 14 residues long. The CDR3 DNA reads TGTGCCAGCAGTCCACGGACTATCTACAATGAGCAGTTCTTC. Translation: CASSPRTIYNEQFF.

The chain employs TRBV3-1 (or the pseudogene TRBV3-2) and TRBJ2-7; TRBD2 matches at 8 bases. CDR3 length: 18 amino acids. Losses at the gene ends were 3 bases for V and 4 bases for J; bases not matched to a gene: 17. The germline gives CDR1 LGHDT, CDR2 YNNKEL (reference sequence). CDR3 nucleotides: TGTGCCAGCAGCCACCCCTGGAGCCAAGCGGGAGTTCGGTACGAGCAGTACTTC. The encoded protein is CASSHPWSQAGVRYEQYF.

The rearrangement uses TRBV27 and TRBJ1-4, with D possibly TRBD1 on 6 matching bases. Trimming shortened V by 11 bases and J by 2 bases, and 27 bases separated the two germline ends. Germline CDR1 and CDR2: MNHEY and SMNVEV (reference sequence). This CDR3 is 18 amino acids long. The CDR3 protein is CAPSLRGGRHGTNEKLFF. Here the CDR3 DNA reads TGTGCCCCTAGTTTAAGGGGGGGCAGACATGGGACTAATGAAAAACTGTTTTTT.

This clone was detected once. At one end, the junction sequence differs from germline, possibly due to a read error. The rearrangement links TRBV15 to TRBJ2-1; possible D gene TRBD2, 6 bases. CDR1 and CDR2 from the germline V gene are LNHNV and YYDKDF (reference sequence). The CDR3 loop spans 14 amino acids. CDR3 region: CATSRERVYNEQFF. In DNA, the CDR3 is TGTGCCACCAGCCGAGAGCGGGTATACAATGAGCAGTTCTTC.

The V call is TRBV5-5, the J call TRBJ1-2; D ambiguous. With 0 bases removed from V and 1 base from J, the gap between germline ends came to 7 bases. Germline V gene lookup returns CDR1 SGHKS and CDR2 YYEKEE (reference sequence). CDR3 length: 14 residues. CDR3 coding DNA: TGTGCCAGCAGCTTGGGTCGAGTTAACTATGGCTACACCTTC. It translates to CASSLGRVNYGYTF.

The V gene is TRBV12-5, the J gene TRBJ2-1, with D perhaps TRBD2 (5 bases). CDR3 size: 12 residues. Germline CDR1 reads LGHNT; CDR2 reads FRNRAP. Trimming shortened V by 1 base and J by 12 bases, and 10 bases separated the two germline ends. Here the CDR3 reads CASGLEDSRQFF. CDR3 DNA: TGTGCTAGTGGTTTGGAGGACTCTCGGCAGTTCTTC. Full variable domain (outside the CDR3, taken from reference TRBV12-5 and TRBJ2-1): DARVTQTPRHKVTEMGQEVTMRCQPILGHNTVFWYRQTMMQGLELLAYFRNRAPLDDSGMPKDRFSAEMPDATLATLKIQPSEPRDSAVYFCASGLEDSRQFFGPGTRLTVL.

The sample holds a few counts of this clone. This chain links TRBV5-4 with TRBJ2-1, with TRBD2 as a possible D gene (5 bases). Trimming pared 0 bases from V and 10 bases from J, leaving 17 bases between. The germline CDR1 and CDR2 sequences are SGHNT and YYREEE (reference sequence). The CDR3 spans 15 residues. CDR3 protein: CASSLEPGSAGEQFF. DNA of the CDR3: TGTGCCAGCAGCTTGGAGCCGGGGTCCGCCGGGGAGCAGTTCTTC.

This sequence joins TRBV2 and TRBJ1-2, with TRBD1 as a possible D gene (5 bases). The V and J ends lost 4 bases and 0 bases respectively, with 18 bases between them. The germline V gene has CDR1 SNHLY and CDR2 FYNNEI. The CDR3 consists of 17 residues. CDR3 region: CASSVPARQTSNYGYTF. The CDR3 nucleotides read TGTGCCAGCAGTGTTCCGGCCCGACAGACCTCTAACTATGGCTACACCTTC.

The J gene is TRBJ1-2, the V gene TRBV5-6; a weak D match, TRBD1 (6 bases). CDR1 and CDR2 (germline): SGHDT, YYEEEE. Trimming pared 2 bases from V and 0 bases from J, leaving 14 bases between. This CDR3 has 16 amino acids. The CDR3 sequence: CASSFDTGHTNYGYTF. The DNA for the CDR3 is TGTGCCAGCAGCTTTGACACAGGGCATACTAACTATGGCTACACCTTC.